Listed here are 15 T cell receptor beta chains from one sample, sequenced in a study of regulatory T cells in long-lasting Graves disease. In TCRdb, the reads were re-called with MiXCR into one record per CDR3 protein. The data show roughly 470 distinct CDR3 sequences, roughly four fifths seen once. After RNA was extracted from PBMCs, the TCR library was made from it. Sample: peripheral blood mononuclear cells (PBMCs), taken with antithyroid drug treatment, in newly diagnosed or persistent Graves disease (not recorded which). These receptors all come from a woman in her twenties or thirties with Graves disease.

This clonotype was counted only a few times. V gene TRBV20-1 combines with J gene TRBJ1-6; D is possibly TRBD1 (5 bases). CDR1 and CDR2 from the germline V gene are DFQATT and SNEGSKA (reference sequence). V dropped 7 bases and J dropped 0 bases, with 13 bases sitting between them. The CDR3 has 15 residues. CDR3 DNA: TGCAGTGTGAGGGACCCAAGCTCCTATAATTCACCCCTCCACTTT. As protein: CSVRDPSSYNSPLHF.

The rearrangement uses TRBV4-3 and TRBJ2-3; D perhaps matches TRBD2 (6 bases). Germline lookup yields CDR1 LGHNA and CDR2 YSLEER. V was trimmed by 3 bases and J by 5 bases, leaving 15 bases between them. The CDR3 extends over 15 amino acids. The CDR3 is CASSHPTDSGDTQYF. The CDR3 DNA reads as TGCGCCAGCAGCCATCCCACCGATAGCGGAGATACGCAGTATTTT.

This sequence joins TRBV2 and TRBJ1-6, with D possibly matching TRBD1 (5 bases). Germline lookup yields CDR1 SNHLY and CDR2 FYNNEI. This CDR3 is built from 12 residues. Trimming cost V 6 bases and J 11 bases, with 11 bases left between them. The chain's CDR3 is CASSDSFPPLHF. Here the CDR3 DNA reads TGTGCCAGCAGCGACAGCTTCCCACCCCTCCACTTT.

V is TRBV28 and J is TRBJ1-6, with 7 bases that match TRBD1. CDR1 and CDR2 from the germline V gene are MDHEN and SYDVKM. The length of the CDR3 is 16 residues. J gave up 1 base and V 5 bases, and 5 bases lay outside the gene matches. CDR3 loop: CASSPTQGSYNSPLHF. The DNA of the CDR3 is TGTGCCAGCAGTCCAACACAGGGGTCCTATAATTCACCCCTCCACTTT. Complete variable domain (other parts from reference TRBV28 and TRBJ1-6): DVKVTQSSRYLVKRTGEKVFLECVQDMDHENMFWYRQDPGLGLRLIYFSYDVKMKEKGDIPEGYSVSREKKERFSLILESASTNQTSMYLCASSPTQGSYNSPLHFGNGTRLTVT.

The CDR3 region is CASSPSGTSEFEQFF. Here the CDR3 DNA reads TGTGCCAGCAGCCCCTCCGGGACTAGTGAATTTGAGCAGTTCTTC. The V and J genes are TRBV4-2 and TRBJ2-1; 8 nucleotides match TRBD2. V was clipped by 4 bases and J by 9 bases; unmatched bases: 11. The germline gives CDR1 LGHNA, CDR2 YNFKEQ. This CDR3 is 15 amino acids long.

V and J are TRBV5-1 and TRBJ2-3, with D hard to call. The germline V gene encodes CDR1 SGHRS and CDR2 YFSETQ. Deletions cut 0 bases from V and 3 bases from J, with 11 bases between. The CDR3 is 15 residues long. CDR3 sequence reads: CASSLGTVETDTQYF. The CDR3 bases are TGCGCCAGCAGCTTGGGCACCGTGGAAACAGATACGCAGTATTTT.

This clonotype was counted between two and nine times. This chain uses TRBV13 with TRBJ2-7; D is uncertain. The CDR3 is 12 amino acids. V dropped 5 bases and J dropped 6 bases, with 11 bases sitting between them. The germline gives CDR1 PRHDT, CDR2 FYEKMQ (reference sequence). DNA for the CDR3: TGTGCCAGCAGCCCCTTGGGGTCCGAGCAGTACTTC. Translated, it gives CASSPLGSEQYF. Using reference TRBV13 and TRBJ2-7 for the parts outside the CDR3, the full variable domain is AAGVIQSPRHLIKEKRETATLKCYPIPRHDTVYWYQQGPGQDPQFLISFYEKMQSDKGSIPDRFSAQQFSDYHSELNMSSLELGDSALYFCASSPLGSEQYFGPGTRLTVT.

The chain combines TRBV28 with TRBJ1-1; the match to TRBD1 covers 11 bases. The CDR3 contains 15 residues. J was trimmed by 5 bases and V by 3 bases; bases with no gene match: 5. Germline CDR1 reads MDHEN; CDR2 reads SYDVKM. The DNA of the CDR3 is TGTGCCAGCAGTTTGGACAGGGGGCTGGATACTGAAGCTTTCTTT. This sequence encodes CASSLDRGLDTEAFF.

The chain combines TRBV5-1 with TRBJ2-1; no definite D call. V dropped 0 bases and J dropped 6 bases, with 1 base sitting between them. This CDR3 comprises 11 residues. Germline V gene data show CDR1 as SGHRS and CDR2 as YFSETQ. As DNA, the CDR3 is TGCGCCAGCAGCTTGGCCAATGAGCAGTTCTTC. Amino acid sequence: CASSLANEQFF.

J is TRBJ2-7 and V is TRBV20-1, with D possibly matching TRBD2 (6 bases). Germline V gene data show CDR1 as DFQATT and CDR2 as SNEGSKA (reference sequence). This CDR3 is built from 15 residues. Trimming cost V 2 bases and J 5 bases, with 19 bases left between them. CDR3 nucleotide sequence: TGCAGTGCTAGACTTAACCGACTAGGGCGCGACGAGCAGTACTTC. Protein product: CSARLNRLGRDEQYF.

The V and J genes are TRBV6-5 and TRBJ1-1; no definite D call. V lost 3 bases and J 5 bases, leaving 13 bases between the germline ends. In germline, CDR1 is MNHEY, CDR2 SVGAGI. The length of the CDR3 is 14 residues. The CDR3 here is CASSYGSFVTEAFF. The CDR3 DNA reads TGTGCCAGCAGTTATGGATCGTTTGTGACTGAAGCTTTCTTT.

The CDR3 region is CASSPAVPPETQYF. CDR3 DNA sequence: TGTGCCAGCAGCCCTGCGGTGCCCCCAGAGACCCAGTACTTC. The genes are TRBV6-6 and TRBJ2-5, with unresolved D. The CDR3 is made up of 14 amino acids. Per germline, CDR1 MNHNY and CDR2 SVGAGI (reference sequence). Trimming pared 6 bases from V and 4 bases from J, leaving 15 bases between.

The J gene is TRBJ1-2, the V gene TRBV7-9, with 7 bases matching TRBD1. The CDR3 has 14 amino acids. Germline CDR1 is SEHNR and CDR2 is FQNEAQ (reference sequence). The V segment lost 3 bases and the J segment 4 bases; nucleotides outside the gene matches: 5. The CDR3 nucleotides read TGTGCCAGCAGCTTGAGGGGGCCCCCCTATGGCTACACCTTC. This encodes CASSLRGPPYGYTF.

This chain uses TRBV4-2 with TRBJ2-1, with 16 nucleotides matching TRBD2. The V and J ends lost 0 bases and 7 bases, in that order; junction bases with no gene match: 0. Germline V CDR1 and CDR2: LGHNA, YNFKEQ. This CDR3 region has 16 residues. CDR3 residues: CASSQEGLAGGNEQFF. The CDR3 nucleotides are TGTGCCAGCAGCCAAGAGGGACTAGCGGGGGGGAATGAGCAGTTCTTC.

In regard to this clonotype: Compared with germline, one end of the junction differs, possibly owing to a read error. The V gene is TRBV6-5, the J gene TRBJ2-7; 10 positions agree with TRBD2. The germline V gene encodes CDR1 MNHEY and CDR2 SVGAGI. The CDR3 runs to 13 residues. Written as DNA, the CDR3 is TGTGCCAGCAGAGGGACTAGCGAAAACGAGCAGCACTTC. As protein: CASRGTSENEQHF.